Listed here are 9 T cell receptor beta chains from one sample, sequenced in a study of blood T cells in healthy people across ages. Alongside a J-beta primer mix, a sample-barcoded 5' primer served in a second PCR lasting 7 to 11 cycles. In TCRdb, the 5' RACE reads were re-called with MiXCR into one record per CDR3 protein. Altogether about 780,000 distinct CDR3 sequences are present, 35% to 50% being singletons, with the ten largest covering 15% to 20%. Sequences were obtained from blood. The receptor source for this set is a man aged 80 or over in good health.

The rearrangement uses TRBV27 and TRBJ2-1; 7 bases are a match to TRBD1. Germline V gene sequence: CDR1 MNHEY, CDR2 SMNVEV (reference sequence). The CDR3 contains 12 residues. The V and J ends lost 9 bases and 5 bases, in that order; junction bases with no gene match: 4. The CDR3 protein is CASRDRHNEQFF. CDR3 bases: TGTGCCAGTCGGGACAGACACAATGAGCAGTTCTTC.

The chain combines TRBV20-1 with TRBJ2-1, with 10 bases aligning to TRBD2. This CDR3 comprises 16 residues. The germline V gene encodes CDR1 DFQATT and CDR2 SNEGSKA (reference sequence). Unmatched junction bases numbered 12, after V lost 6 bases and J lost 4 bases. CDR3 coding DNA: TGCAGTGCACCAAAGGGGGCTAGCGGGAGATACAATGAGCAGTTCTTC. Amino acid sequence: CSAPKGASGRYNEQFF.

CDR3 region: CAISEEREVADTQYF. DNA of the CDR3: TGTGCCATCAGTGAGGAGCGGGAGGTCGCAGATACGCAGTATTTT. The chain links TRBV10-3 to TRBJ2-3; 9 nucleotides align to TRBD2. Germline CDR1 is ENHRY and CDR2 is SYGVKD. The CDR3 has 15 residues. The ends lost 2 bases at V and 4 bases at J; junction bases unmatched: 4.

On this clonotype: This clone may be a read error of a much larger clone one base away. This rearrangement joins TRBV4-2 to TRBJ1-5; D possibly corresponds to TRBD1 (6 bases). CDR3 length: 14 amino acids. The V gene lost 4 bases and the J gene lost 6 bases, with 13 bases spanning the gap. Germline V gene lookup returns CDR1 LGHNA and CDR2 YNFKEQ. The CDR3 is CASSLEQGSQPQHF. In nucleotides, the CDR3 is TGTGCCAGCAGCCTAGAACAGGGCAGTCAGCCCCAGCATTTT.

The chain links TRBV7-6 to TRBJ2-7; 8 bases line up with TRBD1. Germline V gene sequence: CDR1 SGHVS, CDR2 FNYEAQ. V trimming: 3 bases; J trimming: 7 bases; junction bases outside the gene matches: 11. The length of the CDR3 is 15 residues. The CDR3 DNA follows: TGTGCCAGCAGCTTGCAGGGGGCCCCAATTTATGAGCAGTACTTC. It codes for CASSLQGAPIYEQYF.

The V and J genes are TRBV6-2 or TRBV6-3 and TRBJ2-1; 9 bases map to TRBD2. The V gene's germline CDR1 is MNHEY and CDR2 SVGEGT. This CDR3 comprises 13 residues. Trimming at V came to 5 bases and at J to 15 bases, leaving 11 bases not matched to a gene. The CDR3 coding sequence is TGTGCCAGCAGTCGACTAGCGGCAGCGGGACGGTTCTTC. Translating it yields CASSRLAAAGRFF.

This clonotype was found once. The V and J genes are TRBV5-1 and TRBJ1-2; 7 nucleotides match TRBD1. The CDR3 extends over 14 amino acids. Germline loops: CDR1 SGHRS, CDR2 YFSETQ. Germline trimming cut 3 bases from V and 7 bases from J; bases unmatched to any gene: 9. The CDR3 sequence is CASSSERGQSGYTF. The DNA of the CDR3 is TGCGCCAGCAGCTCGGAAAGGGGGCAGAGTGGCTACACCTTC.

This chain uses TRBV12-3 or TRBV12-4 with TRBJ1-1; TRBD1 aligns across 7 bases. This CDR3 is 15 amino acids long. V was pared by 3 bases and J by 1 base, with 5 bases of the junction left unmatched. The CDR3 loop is CASSLRTGWNTEAFF. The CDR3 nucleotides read TGTGCCAGCAGTTTGCGGACAGGTTGGAACACTGAAGCTTTCTTT.

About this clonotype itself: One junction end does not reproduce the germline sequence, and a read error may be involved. The CDR3 sequence: CTSSLGDIYYGQYF. The CDR3 DNA sequence: TGCACCAGCAGCTTGGGTGACATTTACTACGGGCAGTACTTC. This chain connects TRBV5-1 to TRBJ2-4; D not certain. The germline V gene encodes CDR1 SGHRS and CDR2 YFSETQ. The CDR3 sequence is 14 residues long. Combining the CDR3 with reference TRBV5-1 and TRBJ2-4 gives the whole variable domain KAGVTQTPRYLIKTRGQQVTLSCSPISGHRSVSWYQQTPGQGLQFLFEYFSETQRNKGNFPGRFSGRQFSNSRSEMNVSTLELGDSALYLCTSSLGDIYYGQYFGAGTRLSVL.